Sequencing of this T cell receptor (beta chain) was carried out in a study of beta chain features in type 1 diabetes. Notes on the study in general: HLA effects on TCRB rearrangement stayed unresolved here. Among type 1 diabetes patients, VDJ junctions had fewer insertions and more deletions.

The authors reverse transcribed all of the isolated RNA, so sequencing captured expressed TCRB transcripts. Assay: immunoSEQ multiplex PCR; the TCRdb copy retains only in-frame clones and omits some. The table records 300,000 to 450,000 clones, over 10% of them present only once. There are a few counts of this clone. Its antigen is as yet unknown. CDR3 length: 15 residues. The germline V gene has CDR1 SQVTM and CDR2 ANQGSEA. After removal of 7 bases from V and 5 bases from J, the junction contained 11 bases not matched to a gene. A CD45RO/CCR7/CD25/CD127/CD95/CD27 panel sorted naive, central memory, regulatory and stem cell-like memory CD4+ cells.

This receptor was identified in a man between 18 and 35 years old in good health. The chain employs TRBV29-1 and TRBJ1-1, with 12 bases aligning to TRBD1. The specimen was naive CD4+ T cells from blood. Here the CDR3 reads CSAGGDRGRLTEAFF. CDR3 sequence (DNA): TGCAGCGCGGGAGGGGACAGGGGGCGGCTTACTGAAGCTTTCTTT.